This T cell receptor (beta chain) was identified in a study of OX40 agonist ivuxolimab in advanced cancers. Study findings and constraints: Specificity for antigen went undetermined in the expanded peripheral T cells. Within 6 weeks, CD4+ and CD8+ blood T cells expanded clonally at 0.1 to 3.0 mg/kg.

Sequencing used immunoSEQ multiplex PCR; TCRdb keeps in-frame clones, though not all of them. The data show 72,000 or so clones, 70% to 90% seen once. CDR3 size: 15 residues. With 4 bases clipped from V and 7 bases from J, the junction kept 9 bases outside the gene matches. Germline-derived CDR1 and CDR2 are SGHAT and FQDESV (reference sequence). Worth noting for this clone: Its antigen remains unknown.

This TCR was sampled from an adult with an advanced solid tumor such as melanoma, head and neck, liver or kidney cancer. This material consisted of CD4+ or CD8+ T cells sorted from blood, taken in a trial of the OX40 agonist ivuxolimab. The rearrangement joins TRBV11-1 to TRBJ2-5, with TRBD1 matching 10 bases. The CDR3, as DNA: TGTGCCAGCAGCTCCCGACCGACAGGGGGCGCGACCCAGTACTTC. Its translation is CASSSRPTGGATQYF.